These 9 T cell receptor beta chains were sequenced from one sample in a study of blood T cells in healthy people across ages (dated by TCRdb to between 2014 and 2016). The library came from 5' RACE. The run used an Illumina HiSeq 2500. A second PCR of about 6 to 12 cycles was run with a J-beta primer mix and a sample-barcoded 5' primer. The public sequencing data were trimmed at Q25 with fastp and processed into clonotypes with MiXCR by TCRdb, which kept only in-frame beta chains. Here each entry gathers all rows of one CDR3 protein and keeps the most common genes and DNA. This sample holds under 850,000 distinct CDR3 sequences; 30% to 45% were observed only once. The ten largest clones add up to about an eighth of the sample. Source material: blood. These receptors originate from a man aged 18 to 29 in good health.

V and J are TRBV7-2 and TRBJ1-1, with 9 bases aligning to TRBD1. This CDR3 is built from 15 residues. CDR1 and CDR2 from the germline V gene are SGHTA and FQGNSA. Unmatched junction bases numbered 11, after V lost 4 bases and J lost 8 bases. The CDR3: CASSSSGDRESEAFF. The CDR3 nucleotides are TGTGCCAGCAGCTCCTCCGGGGACAGGGAATCCGAAGCTTTCTTT.

The chain couples TRBV7-2 to TRBJ1-1; no clear D. The germline CDR1 and CDR2 sequences are SGHTA and FQGNSA. CDR3 length: 12 amino acids. V was trimmed by 4 bases and J by 6 bases, leaving 9 bases between them. DNA of the CDR3: TGTGCCAGCAGCTCCGAATGGGCTGAAGCTTTCTTT. Translating gives CASSSEWAEAFF.

V is TRBV7-2 and J is TRBJ1-5; TRBD1 matches 8 bases. The CDR3 consists of 14 residues. The germline CDR1 and CDR2 sequences are SGHTA and FQGNSA. Trimming cost V 6 bases and J 5 bases; bases outside gene matches: 6. CDR3 nucleotides: TGTGCCAGCAGTCCGAGGACAGGGCATCAGCCCCAGCATTTT. As protein: CASSPRTGHQPQHF.

J is TRBJ1-4 and V is TRBV10-3, with TRBD1 as a possible D gene (5 bases). CDR3 length: 16 residues. Germline V gives CDR1 ENHRY, CDR2 SYGVKD. V lost 9 bases, J lost 0 bases, and 17 bases lay in between. In nucleotides, the CDR3 is TGTGCCATTGGGGGACCTCAGACAGCAACTAATGAAAAACTGTTTTTT. Amino acid sequence: CAIGGPQTATNEKLFF.

The rearrangement links TRBV27 to TRBJ2-5; D may be TRBD1 or TRBD2 (5 bases each). Germline values: CDR1 MNHEY, CDR2 SMNVEV (reference sequence). The germline V and J ends were trimmed by 6 bases and 2 bases, with 22 bases remaining between them. The CDR3 has 17 amino acids. CDR3: CASRHGGLMGRQETQYF. The CDR3 DNA is TGTGCCAGCAGACATGGGGGTTTAATGGGGAGACAAGAGACCCAGTACTTC.

This clonotype came up many times. The rearrangement joins TRBV5-1 to TRBJ1-1; D is unresolved. This CDR3 has 13 amino acids. Trimming took off 3 bases at V and 5 bases at J, with 11 bases between the two ends. Germline V gene lookup returns CDR1 SGHRS and CDR2 YFSETQ. CDR3 sequence reads: CASSSRRGTEAFF. The CDR3 coding sequence is TGCGCCAGCAGCTCCCGCCGGGGAACTGAAGCTTTCTTT.

This clonotype was counted ten times or more. The chain carries TRBV29-1 and TRBJ2-3; TRBD2 is a possible D gene (6 bases). The CDR3 loop spans 13 amino acids. CDR1 and CDR2 from the germline V gene are SQVTM and ANQGSEA. V was trimmed by 5 bases and J by 4 bases, leaving 13 bases between them. The CDR3: CSVSPWGADTQYF. Written as DNA, the CDR3 is TGCAGCGTTTCCCCTTGGGGGGCAGATACGCAGTATTTT.

The V gene is TRBV4-3, the J gene TRBJ2-7; D may be TRBD1 or TRBD2 (5 bases each). The V and J ends lost 3 bases and 3 bases respectively, with 21 bases between them. CDR1 LGHNA and CDR2 YSLEER come from the germline V gene. The CDR3 loop spans 17 amino acids. The CDR3: CASSHWAPGTPVYEQYF. The CDR3 DNA reads TGCGCCAGCAGCCACTGGGCTCCGGGGACCCCCGTCTACGAGCAGTACTTC.

This clonotype has more than one count but fewer than ten. V gene TRBV5-6 combines with J gene TRBJ1-2; D gene uncertain. V was clipped by 0 bases and J by 0 bases, with 12 bases between them. Germline V lookup: CDR1 SGHDT, CDR2 YYEEEE. This CDR3 comprises 16 residues. The DNA for the CDR3 is TGTGCCAGCAGCTTGGCGTTTACGGAAGCTAACTATGGCTACACCTTC. Amino acids: CASSLAFTEANYGYTF.